This T cell receptor beta chain is drawn from a study of blood T cell repertoires in COVID-19. Study-wide context: There were acute and convalescent COVID-19 samples, and they came from the United States, Italy and Spain. The analysed material was cDNA or gDNA that came from T cells, B-cell-depleted T cells, or PBMCs.

The CDR3 has 15 amino acids. The ends lost 0 bases at V and 11 bases at J; junction bases unmatched: 12. The germline CDR1 and CDR2 sequences are SQVTM and ANQGSEA. Per the original methods: Reference gene primer amplification in the assay estimated nucleated cell counts. Generated by immunoSEQ multiplex PCR, the TCRdb table keeps only in-frame clones and is missing some. D and trimming were read from the DNA, whereas the V and J calls and clone size are those reported in that table. The data contain approximately 110,000 clones, 65% to 80% of them seen just once; the ten biggest clones take up roughly 19%.

The receptor's source is a woman aged 65 to 85 with acute or convalescent COVID-19. The chain recombines TRBV29-1 with TRBJ2-1, with 8 positions matching TRBD2. Sequenced: peripheral blood. The CDR3 here is CSVEDRGLVLSKQFF. As DNA, the CDR3 is TGCAGCGTTGAAGATAGGGGACTAGTTTTATCTAAGCAGTTCTTC.